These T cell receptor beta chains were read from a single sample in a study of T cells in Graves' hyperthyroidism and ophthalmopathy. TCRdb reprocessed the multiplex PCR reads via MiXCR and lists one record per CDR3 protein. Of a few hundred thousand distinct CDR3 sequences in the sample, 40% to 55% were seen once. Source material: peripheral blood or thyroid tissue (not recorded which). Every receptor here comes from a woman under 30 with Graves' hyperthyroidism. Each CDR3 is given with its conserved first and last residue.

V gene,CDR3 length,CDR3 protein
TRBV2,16,CASQGAGGSLPSVQYF
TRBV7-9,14,CASNRVSSYNEQFF
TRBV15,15,CATSREVANTGELFF
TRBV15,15,CATSRERTETDTQYF
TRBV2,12,CASSVTGVGEHF
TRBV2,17,CATHRDSYRGYESPLHF
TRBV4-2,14,CASSHATASYGYTF
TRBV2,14,CASSEGGRPNEQFF
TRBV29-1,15,CSVDPGGRESDTQYF
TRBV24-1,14,CATSPSVPPYEQYF
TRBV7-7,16,CASSLAPGQNTGELFF
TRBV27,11,CASLTGYEQYF
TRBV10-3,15,CAISLTGTGDEKLFF
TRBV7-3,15,CASSLAGEGTGELFF
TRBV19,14,CASSLARLTNGYTF
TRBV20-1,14,CSARDGSGSSPLHF
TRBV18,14,CASSPEVRTYEQYF
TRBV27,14,CASSFGRANQPQHF
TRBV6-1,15,CASSGTGEYNSPLHF
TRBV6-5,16,CASSPRRAGSNQPQHF
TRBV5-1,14,CASSFGPSNEKLFF
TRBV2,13,CASATGSNYGYTF
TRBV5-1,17,CASSFIGLAGVLETQYF
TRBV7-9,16,CASSLARGEYNEKLFF
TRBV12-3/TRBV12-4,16,CASTLKGATTNEKLFF
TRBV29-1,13,CSVKQGYDTEAFF
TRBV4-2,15,CASSSQQGVDYGYTF
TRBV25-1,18,CACSAPRGSGFMNTEAFF
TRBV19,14,CASRGEWGTDTQYF
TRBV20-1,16,CSARDLDIGDNSPLHF
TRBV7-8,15,CASNPRDRAHNEQFF
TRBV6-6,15,CASSYLDSTNYGYTF
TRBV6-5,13,CASSRSGTTGYTF
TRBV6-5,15,CASSYSGGLASPLHF
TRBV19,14,CASSIGAVNEKLFF